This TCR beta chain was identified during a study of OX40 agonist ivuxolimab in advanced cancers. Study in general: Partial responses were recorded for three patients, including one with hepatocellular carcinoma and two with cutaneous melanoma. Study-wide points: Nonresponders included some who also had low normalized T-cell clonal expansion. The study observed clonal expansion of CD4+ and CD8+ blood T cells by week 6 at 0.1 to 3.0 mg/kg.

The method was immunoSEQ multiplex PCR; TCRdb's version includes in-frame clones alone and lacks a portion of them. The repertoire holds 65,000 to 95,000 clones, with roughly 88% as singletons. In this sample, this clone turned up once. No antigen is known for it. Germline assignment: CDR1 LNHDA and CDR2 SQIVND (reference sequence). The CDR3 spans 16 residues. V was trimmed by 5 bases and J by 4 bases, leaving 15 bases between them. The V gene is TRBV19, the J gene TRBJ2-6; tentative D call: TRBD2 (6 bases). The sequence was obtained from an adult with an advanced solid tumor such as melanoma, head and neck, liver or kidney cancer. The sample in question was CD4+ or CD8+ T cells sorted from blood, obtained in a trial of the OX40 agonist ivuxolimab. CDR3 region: CASSPLAGSGANVLTF. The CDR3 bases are TGTGCCAGTAGTCCACTTGCGGGATCAGGGGCCAACGTCCTGACTTTC.